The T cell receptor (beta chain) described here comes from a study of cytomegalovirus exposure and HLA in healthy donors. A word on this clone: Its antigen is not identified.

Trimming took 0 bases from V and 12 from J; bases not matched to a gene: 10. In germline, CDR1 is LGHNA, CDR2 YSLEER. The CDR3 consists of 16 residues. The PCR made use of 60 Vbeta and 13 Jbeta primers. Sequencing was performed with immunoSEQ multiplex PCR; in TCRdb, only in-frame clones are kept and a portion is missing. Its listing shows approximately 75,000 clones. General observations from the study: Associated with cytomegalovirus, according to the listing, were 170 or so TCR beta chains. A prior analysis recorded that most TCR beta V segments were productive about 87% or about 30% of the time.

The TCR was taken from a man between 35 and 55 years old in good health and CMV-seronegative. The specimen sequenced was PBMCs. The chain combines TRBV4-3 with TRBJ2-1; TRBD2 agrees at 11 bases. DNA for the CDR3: TGCGCCAGCAGCCAAGATGTTAGCGGGAGGGGGTTTTTGCAGTTCTTC. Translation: CASSQDVSGRGFLQFF.